These T cell receptor beta chains were read from a single sample in a study of shared clonotypes between healthy human individuals. Assay used: immunoSEQ multiplex PCR; TCRdb lists only in-frame clones, some missing. The sample carries more than 850,000 clones, around 78% recorded once. Sequenced input: memory CD4+ T cells from PBMCs. These receptors were collected from a man younger than 30 in good health. Some clones in this sample may be carry-over from other donors' samples. Each CDR3 is given with its conserved first and last residue. Each record gives: J gene, D gene, V gene, clone size, CDR3 protein, CDR3 DNA. A D gene is named only where the DNA matches it firmly. Clone size, where shown, is once, few, many, or a class for clones that have expanded.

>TRBJ2-7|TRBD2|TRBV27|.
CASGSGTAYEQYF
TGTGCCAGCGGTAGCGGGACCGCCTACGAGCAGTACTTC
>TRBJ2-3|TRBD2|TRBV7-6|.
CASRKAASGRGTDTQYF
TGTGCCAGCAGAAAGGCCGCTAGCGGAAGGGGCACAGATACGCAGTATTTT
>TRBJ2-3|TRBD2|TRBV27|many
CASSPREGDTQYF
TGTGCCAGCAGTCCCCGGGAGGGTGATACGCAGTATTTT
>TRBJ2-1|TRBD2|TRBV9|.
CASSVFWTSGSYNEQFF
TGTGCCAGCAGCGTCTTCTGGACTAGCGGCTCCTACAATGAGCAGTTCTTC
>TRBJ2-1|TRBD2|TRBV4-2|few
CASSQEWTSGGEQFF
TGTGCCAGCAGCCAAGAGTGGACTAGCGGCGGTGAGCAGTTCTTC
>TRBJ1-1|.|TRBV7-2|many
CASSSKKGTEAFF
TGTGCCAGCAGCTCAAAAAAGGGAACTGAAGCTTTCTTT
>TRBJ2-1|.|TRBV7-9|.
CASSLTHSNNEQFF
TGTGCCAGCAGCTTAACCCACTCAAACAATGAGCAGTTCTTC
>TRBJ2-7|.|TRBV5-1|.
CASSTWTAGYEQYF
TGCGCCAGCAGCACCTGGACAGCGGGGTACGAGCAGTACTTC
>TRBJ2-5|TRBD1|TRBV6-5|.
CASSVDRGGETQYF
TGTGCCAGCAGTGTGGACAGGGGGGGAGAGACCCAGTACTTC
>TRBJ2-7|.|TRBV30|once
CAWSARKVGDEQYF
TGTGCCTGGAGTGCCCGAAAGGTGGGGGATGAGCAGTACTTC
>TRBJ2-7|.|TRBV18|few
CASSPNRDRLYEQYF
TGTGCCAGCTCACCAAACAGGGACCGCCTCTACGAGCAGTACTTC
>TRBJ1-2|.|TRBV7-9|once
CASSLLDGRTVYF
TGTGCCAGCAGCTTATTAGACGGAAGGACAGTTTACTTC
>TRBJ1-4|.|TRBV9|.
CASSGPKGVRDEKLFF
TGTGCCAGCAGCGGCCCCAAGGGGGTTCGGGATGAAAAACTGTTTTTT
>TRBJ2-5|.|TRBV14|few
CASSQGTSGEETQYF
TGTGCCAGCAGCCAAGGGACATCAGGGGAAGAGACCCAGTACTTC
>TRBJ1-1|.|TRBV7-3|once
CASSLISRGVGLPEAFF
TGTGCCAGCAGCTTAATCTCGCGGGGGGTTGGTTTACCTGAAGCTTTCTTT
>TRBJ2-1|TRBD2|TRBV28|.
CATLAVYNEQFF
TGTGCCACACTAGCGGTATACAATGAGCAGTTCTTC
>TRBJ2-3|.|TRBV7-2|few
CASSLGRASTDTQYF
TGTGCCAGCAGCTTAGGGCGGGCCAGCACAGATACGCAGTATTTT
>TRBJ2-3|TRBD2|TRBV29-1|many
CSAKSGGRTDTQYF
TGCAGCGCCAAAAGCGGGGGCCGGACAGATACGCAGTATTTT
>TRBJ2-5|.|TRBV7-3|once
CASSIRDTETQYF
TGTGCCAGCAGCATCCGGGACACCGAGACCCAGTACTTC
>TRBJ2-1|TRBD2|TRBV29-1|few
CSVGTSVDSNEQFF
TGCAGCGTTGGAACTAGCGTCGACAGCAATGAGCAGTTCTTC
>TRBJ2-1|TRBD1|TRBV5-6|.
CASTGGPTGGNEQFF
TGTGCCAGCACCGGGGGCCCGACAGGGGGCAATGAGCAGTTCTTC
>TRBJ2-7|TRBD1|TRBV9|once
CASSDRQGWNEQYF
TGTGCCAGCAGCGATAGACAGGGGTGGAACGAGCAGTACTTC
>TRBJ1-5|.|TRBV2|once
CASSEARAVNQPQHF
TGTGCCAGCAGTGAAGCGAGGGCAGTTAATCAGCCCCAGCATTTT
>TRBJ2-4|.|TRBV28|.
CASSLGVRTARNIQYF
TGTGCCAGCAGTTTGGGAGTTAGGACCGCCAGAAACATTCAGTACTTC
>TRBJ2-1|.|TRBV5-1|.
CASSFTIRGPYNEQFF
TGCGCCAGCAGCTTTACGATTCGCGGACCCTACAATGAGCAGTTCTTC
>TRBJ2-2|.|TRBV27|.
CASSQGRELFF
TGTGCCAGCAGCCAGGGGCGGGAGCTGTTTTTT
>TRBJ1-4|TRBD1|TRBV30|.
CAWSNRGLFGEKLFF
TGTGCCTGGAGTAACAGGGGGCTATTCGGGGAAAAACTGTTTTTT
>TRBJ1-6|.|TRBV6-6|once
CASSYGDLRAPLHF
TGTGCCAGCAGTTACGGGGATCTCCGGGCACCCCTCCACTTT
>TRBJ2-7|.|TRBV28|.
CASSLFGVDEQYF
TGTGCCAGCAGTTTATTCGGCGTGGACGAGCAGTACTTC
>TRBJ2-7|TRBD2|TRBV6-5|.
CASRPSGLVSYEQYF
TGTGCCAGCAGACCTAGCGGACTTGTCTCCTACGAGCAGTACTTC
>TRBJ2-5|.|TRBV30|.
CAWSPTGVQETQYF
TGTGCCTGGAGTCCGACAGGAGTCCAAGAGACCCAGTACTTC
>TRBJ2-1|.|TRBV6-6|few
CASSYQRNEQFF
TGTGCCAGCAGTTACCAACGGAATGAGCAGTTCTTC
>TRBJ2-1|.|TRBV11-2|.
CASSRRTVADEQFF
TGTGCCAGCAGCCGGCGGACAGTGGCGGATGAGCAGTTCTTC
>TRBJ1-1|.|TRBV7-9|few
CASSPGVGGRLAVTAFF
TGTGCCAGCAGCCCCGGGGTAGGGGGGCGGTTAGCTGTGACAGCTTTCTTT
>TRBJ1-2|.|TRBV10-3|.
CATLGGREDGYTF
TGTGCCACCCTGGGGGGTCGGGAGGATGGCTACACCTTC
>TRBJ1-5|.|TRBV11-2|once
CASSPGVQQPQHF
TGTGCCAGCAGCCCAGGGGTACAGCAGCCCCAGCATTTT
>TRBJ2-3|TRBD1|TRBV28|.
CASSRRGQGPDTQYF
TGTGCCAGCAGTCGGAGGGGACAGGGGCCAGATACGCAGTATTTT
>TRBJ2-5|TRBD1|TRBV7-2|many
CASSIQGGTQYF
TGTGCCAGCAGCATACAGGGGGGGACCCAGTACTTC
>TRBJ1-4|.|TRBV20-1|many
CSADQGEKLFF
TGCAGTGCGGACCAAGGCGAAAAACTGTTTTTT
>TRBJ1-2|.|TRBV9|.
CASSVVGGSLGSGYTF
TGTGCCAGCAGCGTAGTAGGTGGGAGCCTAGGTAGTGGCTACACCTTC
>TRBJ2-3|.|TRBV6-1|.
CASSEVAIRTDTQYF
TGTGCCAGCAGTGAGGTGGCCATCCGCACAGATACGCAGTATTTT
>TRBJ2-2|TRBD1|TRBV5-4|.
CASSLGFPGQPTGELFF
TGTGCCAGCAGCTTAGGATTCCCGGGACAGCCCACCGGGGAGCTGTTTTTT
>TRBJ2-2|TRBD2|TRBV6-4|.
CASSELAGVPGELFF
TGTGCCAGCAGTGAATTAGCGGGAGTCCCCGGGGAGCTGTTTTTT
>TRBJ1-1|.|TRBV19|.
CASSMGGTEAFF
TGTGCCAGTAGTATGGGTGGGACTGAAGCTTTCTTT
>TRBJ1-2|.|TRBV15|.
CATSQGQFYGYTF
TGTGCCACCAGCCAAGGACAGTTCTATGGCTACACCTTC
>TRBJ2-7|.|TRBV5-4|many
CASSRDFSYEQYF
TGTGCCAGCAGCAGGGACTTCTCCTACGAGCAGTACTTC
>TRBJ1-2|TRBD1|TRBV4-1|.
CASSHEGQIGNGYTF
TGCGCCAGCAGCCACGAGGGACAGATAGGCAATGGCTACACCTTC
>TRBJ1-5|.|TRBV7-2|.
CASSRRADQPQHF
TGTGCCAGCAGCCGGCGGGCAGATCAGCCCCAGCATTTT
>TRBJ2-3|TRBD2|TRBV18|.
CASSPRTSASSTDTQYF
TGTGCCAGCTCTCCCCGAACTAGCGCCTCTAGCACAGATACGCAGTATTTT
>TRBJ2-7|TRBD1|TRBV6-5|.
CASSYQGDPSYEQYF
TGTGCCAGCAGTTATCAGGGGGACCCCTCCTACGAGCAGTACTTC
>TRBJ1-2|.|TRBV28|few
CASSRTSNYGYTF
TGTGCCAGCAGCCGGACATCTAACTATGGCTACACCTTC
>TRBJ2-3|TRBD1|TRBV19|.
CASSIWDRDTDTQYF
TGTGCCAGTAGTATCTGGGACAGGGACACAGATACGCAGTATTTT
>TRBJ2-7|TRBD2|TRBV28|.
CASRVIAGIYEQYF
TGTGCCAGCAGGGTGATAGCGGGAATCTACGAGCAGTACTTC
>TRBJ1-1|.|TRBV29-1|.
CSVRWGAGTEAFF
TGCAGCGTGCGATGGGGGGCGGGTACTGAAGCTTTCTTT
>TRBJ1-1|.|TRBV7-2|.
CASSQRSEAFF
TGTGCCAGCAGCCAGAGGTCTGAAGCTTTCTTT
>TRBJ2-1|.|TRBV19|.
CASSTRGISYNEQFF
TGTGCCAGTAGTACCCGGGGGATCTCCTACAATGAGCAGTTCTTC
>TRBJ1-1|TRBD1|TRBV29-1|few
CSIAYRGLMNTEAFF
TGCAGCATTGCGTACAGGGGGCTCATGAACACTGAAGCTTTCTTT
>TRBJ1-2|.|TRBV6-1|few
CASVANYGYTF
TGTGCCAGCGTGGCCAACTATGGCTACACCTTC
>TRBJ1-1|TRBD1|TRBV7-8|.
CASSLTRGQGPEAFF
TGTGCCAGCAGCTTAACCCGTGGACAGGGGCCTGAAGCTTTCTTT
>TRBJ2-7|.|TRBV7-2|.
CASSLGPPGLSYEQYF
TGTGCCAGCAGCTTAGGCCCTCCGGGACTCAGCTACGAGCAGTACTTC